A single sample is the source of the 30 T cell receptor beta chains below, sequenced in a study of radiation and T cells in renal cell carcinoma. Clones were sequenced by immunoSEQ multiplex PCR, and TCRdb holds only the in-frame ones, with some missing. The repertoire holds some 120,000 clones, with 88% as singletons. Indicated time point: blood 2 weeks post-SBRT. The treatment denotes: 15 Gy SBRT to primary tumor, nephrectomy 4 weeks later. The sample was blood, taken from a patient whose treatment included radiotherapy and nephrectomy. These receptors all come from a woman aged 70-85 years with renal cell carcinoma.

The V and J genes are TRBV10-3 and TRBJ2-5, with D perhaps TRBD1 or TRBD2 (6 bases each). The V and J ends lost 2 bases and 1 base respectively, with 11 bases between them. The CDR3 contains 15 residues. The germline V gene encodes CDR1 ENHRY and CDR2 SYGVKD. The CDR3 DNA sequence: TGTGCCATCAGTGAGGGGGGGCTGGGCCAAGAGACCCAGTACTTC. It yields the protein CAISEGGLGQETQYF.

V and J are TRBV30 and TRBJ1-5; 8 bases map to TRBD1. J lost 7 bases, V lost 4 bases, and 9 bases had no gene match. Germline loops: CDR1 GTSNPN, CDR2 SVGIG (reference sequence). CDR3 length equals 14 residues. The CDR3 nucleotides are TGTGCCTGGAATAAGGCAGGGGGCAGGCAGCCCCAGCATTTT. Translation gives CAWNKAGGRQPQHF. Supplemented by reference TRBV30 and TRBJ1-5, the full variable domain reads SQTIHQWPATLVQPVGSPLSLECTVEGTSNPNLYWYRQAAGRGLQLLFYSVGIGQISSEVPQNLSASRPQDRQFILSSKKLLLSDSGFYLCAWNKAGGRQPQHFGDGTRLSIL.

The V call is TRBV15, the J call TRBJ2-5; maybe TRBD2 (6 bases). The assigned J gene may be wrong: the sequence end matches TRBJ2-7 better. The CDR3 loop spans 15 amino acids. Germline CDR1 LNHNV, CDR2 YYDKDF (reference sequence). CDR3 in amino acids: CATSRDRGFSYEQYF. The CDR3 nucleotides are TGTGCCACCAGCAGAGATCGGGGGTTCTCCTACGAGCAGTACTTC.

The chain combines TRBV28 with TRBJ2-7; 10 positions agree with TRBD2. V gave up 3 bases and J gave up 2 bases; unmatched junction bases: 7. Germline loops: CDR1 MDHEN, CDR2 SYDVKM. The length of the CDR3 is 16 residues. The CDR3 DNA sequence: TGTGCCAGCAGTTTTTCACTAGCGGGATTAACCTACGAGCAGTACTTC. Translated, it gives CASSFSLAGLTYEQYF.

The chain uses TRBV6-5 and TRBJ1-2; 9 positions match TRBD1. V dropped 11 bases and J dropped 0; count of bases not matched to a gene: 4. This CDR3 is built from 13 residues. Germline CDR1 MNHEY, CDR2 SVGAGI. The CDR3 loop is CACTGGANYGYTF. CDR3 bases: TGTGCCTGTACAGGGGGCGCTAACTATGGCTACACCTTC.

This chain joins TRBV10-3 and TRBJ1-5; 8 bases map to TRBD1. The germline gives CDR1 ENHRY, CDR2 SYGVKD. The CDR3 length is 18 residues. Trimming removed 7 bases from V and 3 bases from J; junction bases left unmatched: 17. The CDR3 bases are TGTGCCATCACTACTCATATTGGACAGGGTAGGAACAATCAGCCCCAGCATTTT. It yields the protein CAITTHIGQGRNNQPQHF.

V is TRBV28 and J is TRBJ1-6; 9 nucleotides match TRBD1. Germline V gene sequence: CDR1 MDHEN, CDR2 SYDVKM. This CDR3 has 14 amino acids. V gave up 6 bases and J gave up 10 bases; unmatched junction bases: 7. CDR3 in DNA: TGTGCCAGCAGCCCTGGGACAGGGAGATCACCCCTCCACTTT. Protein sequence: CASSPGTGRSPLHF.

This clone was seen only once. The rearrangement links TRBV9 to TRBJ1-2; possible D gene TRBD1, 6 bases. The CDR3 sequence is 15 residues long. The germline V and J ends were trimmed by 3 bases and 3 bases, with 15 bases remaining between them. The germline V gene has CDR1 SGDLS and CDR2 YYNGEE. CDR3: CASSADDRNHYGYTF. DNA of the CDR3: TGTGCCAGCAGCGCAGACGACAGGAACCACTATGGCTACACCTTC. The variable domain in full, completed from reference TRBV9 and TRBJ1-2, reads DSGVTQTPKHLITATGQRVTLRCSPRSGDLSVYWYQQSLDQGLQFLIQYYNGEERAKGNILERFSAQQFPDLHSELNLSSLELGDSALYFCASSADDRNHYGYTFGSGTRLTVV.

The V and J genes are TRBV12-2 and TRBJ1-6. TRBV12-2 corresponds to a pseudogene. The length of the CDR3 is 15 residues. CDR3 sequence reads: CASRLAGQGGSPLHF. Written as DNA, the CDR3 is TGTGCAAGTCGCTTAGCAGGGCAGGGGGGGTCCCCCCTCCACTTT.

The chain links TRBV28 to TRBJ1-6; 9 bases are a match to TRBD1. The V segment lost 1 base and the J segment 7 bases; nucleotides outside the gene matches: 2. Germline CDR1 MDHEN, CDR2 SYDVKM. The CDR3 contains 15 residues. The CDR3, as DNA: TGTGCCAGCAGTTTATCCGGGACAGGGAATTCACCCCTCCACTTT. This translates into CASSLSGTGNSPLHF.

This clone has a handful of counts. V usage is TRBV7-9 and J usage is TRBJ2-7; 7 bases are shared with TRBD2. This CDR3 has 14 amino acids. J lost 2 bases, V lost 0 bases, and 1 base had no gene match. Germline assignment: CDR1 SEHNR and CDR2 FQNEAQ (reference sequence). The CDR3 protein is CASSLAGGTYEQYF. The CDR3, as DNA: TGTGCCAGCAGCTTAGCGGGGGGGACCTACGAGCAGTACTTC.

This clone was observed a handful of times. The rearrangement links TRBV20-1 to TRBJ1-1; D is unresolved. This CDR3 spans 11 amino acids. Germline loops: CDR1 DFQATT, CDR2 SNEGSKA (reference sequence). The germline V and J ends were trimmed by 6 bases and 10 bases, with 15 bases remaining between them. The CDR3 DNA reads TGCAGTGCCGCTGGTTCTGTGGGAGCTTTCTTT. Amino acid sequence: CSAAGSVGAFF.

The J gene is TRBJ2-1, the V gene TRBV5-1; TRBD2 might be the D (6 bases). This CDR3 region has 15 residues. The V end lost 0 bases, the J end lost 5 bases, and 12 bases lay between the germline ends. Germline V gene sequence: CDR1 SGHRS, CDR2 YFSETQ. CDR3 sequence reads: CASSLGGRGDNEQFF. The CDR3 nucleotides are TGCGCCAGCAGCTTGGGCGGGCGGGGTGACAATGAGCAGTTCTTC.

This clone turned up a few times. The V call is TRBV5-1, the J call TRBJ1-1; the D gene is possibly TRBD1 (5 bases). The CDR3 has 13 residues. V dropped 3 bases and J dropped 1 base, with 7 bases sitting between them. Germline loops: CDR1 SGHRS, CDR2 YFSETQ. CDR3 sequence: CASSSTGNTEAFF. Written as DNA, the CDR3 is TGCGCCAGCAGCTCCACAGGGAACACTGAAGCTTTCTTT.

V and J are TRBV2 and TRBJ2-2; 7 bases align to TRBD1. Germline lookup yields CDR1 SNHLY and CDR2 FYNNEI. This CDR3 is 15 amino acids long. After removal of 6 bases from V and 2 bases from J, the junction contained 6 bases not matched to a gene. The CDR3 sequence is CASRLGTVNTGELFF. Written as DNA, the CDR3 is TGTGCCAGCAGGTTAGGGACAGTCAACACCGGGGAGCTGTTTTTT.

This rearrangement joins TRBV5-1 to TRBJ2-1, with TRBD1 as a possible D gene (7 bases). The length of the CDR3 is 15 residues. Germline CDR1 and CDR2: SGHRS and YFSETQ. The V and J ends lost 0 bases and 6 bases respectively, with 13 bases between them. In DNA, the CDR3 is TGCGCCAGCAGCTTGGGTCAGGGGGACTCCAATGAGCAGTTCTTC. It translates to CASSLGQGDSNEQFF. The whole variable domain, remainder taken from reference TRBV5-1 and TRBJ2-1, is KAGVTQTPRYLIKTRGQQVTLSCSPISGHRSVSWYQQTPGQGLQFLFEYFSETQRNKGNFPGRFSGRQFSNSRSEMNVSTLELGDSALYLCASSLGQGDSNEQFFGPGTRLTVL.

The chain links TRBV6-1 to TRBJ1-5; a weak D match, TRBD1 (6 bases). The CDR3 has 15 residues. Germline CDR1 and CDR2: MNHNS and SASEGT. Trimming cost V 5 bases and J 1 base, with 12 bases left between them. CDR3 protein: CASSPYRASNQPQHF. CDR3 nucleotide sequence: TGTGCCAGCAGTCCCTACAGGGCAAGCAATCAGCCCCAGCATTTT.

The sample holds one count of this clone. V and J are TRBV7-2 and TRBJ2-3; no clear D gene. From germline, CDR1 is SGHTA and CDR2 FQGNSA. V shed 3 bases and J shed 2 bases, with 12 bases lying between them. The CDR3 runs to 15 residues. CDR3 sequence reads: CASSLVAKNTDTQYF. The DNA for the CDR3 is TGTGCCAGCAGCTTGGTAGCTAAAAACACAGATACGCAGTATTTT.

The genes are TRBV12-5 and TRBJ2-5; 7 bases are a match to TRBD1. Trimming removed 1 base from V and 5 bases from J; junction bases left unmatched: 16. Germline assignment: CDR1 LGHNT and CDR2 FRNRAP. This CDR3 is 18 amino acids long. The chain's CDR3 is CASGLDRDRVSRLETQYF. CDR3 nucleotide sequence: TGTGCTAGTGGTTTGGACCGTGACAGGGTATCTCGGTTGGAGACCCAGTACTTC.

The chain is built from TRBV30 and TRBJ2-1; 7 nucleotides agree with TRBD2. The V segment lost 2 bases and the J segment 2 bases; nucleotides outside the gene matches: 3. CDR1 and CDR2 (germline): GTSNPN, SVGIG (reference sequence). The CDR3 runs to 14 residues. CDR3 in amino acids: CAWSWGGPYNEQFF. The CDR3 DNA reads TGTGCCTGGAGTTGGGGGGGACCCTACAATGAGCAGTTCTTC.

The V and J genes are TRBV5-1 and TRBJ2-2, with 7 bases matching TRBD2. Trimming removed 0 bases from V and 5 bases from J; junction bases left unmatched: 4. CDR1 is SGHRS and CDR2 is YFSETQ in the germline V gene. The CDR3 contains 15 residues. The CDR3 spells CASSLERGGTGELFF. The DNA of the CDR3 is TGCGCCAGCAGCTTGGAGCGGGGTGGAACCGGGGAGCTGTTTTTT.

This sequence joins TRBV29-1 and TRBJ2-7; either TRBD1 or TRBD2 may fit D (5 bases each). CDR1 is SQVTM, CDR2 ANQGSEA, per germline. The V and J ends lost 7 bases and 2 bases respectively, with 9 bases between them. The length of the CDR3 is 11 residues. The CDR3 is CSGRGAYEQYF. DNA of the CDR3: TGCAGCGGAAGGGGAGCCTACGAGCAGTACTTC.

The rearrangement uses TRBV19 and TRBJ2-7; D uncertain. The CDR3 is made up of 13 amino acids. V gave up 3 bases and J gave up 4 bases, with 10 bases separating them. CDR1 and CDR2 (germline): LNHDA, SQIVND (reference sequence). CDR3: CASSISRAYEQYF. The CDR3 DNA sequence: TGTGCCAGTAGTATCTCCCGAGCTTACGAGCAGTACTTC.

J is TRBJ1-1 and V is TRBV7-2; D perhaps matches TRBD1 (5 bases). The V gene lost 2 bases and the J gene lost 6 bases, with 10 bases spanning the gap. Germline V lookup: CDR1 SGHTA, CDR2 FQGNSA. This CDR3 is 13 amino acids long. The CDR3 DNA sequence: TGTGCCAGCAGCTTACTATCGGGGGCTGAAGCTTTCTTT. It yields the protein CASSLLSGAEAFF.

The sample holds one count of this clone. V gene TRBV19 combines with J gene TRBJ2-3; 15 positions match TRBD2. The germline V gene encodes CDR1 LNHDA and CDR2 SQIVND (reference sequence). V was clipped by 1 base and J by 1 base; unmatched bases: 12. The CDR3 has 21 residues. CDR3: CASSIGAGGLAGGLGTDTQYF. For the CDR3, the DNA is TGTGCCAGTAGTATAGGCGCTGGTGGACTAGCGGGGGGGCTCGGCACAGATACGCAGTATTTT.

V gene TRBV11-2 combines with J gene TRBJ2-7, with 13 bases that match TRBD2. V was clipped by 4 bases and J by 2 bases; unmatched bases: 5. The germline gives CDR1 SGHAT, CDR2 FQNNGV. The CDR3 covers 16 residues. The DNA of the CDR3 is TGTGCCAGCAGCTCGGGACTAGCGGGACCGACCTACGAGCAGTACTTC. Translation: CASSSGLAGPTYEQYF.

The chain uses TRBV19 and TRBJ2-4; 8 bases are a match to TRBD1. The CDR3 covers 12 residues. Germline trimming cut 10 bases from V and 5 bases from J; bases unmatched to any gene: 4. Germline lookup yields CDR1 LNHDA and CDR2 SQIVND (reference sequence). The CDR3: CATGQGQNIQYF. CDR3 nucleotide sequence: TGTGCCACCGGACAGGGCCAAAACATTCAGTACTTC. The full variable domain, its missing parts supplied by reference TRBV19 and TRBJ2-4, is DGGITQSPKYLFRKEGQNVTLSCEQNLNHDAMYWYRQDPGQGLRLIYYSQIVNDFQKGDIAEGYSVSREKKESFPLTVTSAQKNPTAFYLCATGQGQNIQYFGAGTRLSVL.

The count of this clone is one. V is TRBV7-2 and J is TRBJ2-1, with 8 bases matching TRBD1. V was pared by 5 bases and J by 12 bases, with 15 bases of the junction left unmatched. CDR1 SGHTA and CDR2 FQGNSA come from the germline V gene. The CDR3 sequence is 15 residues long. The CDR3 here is CASSLEGHQGAGQFF. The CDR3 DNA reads TGTGCCAGCAGCCTAGAGGGCCACCAGGGGGCCGGGCAGTTCTTC. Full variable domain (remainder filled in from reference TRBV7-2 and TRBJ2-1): GAGVSQSPSNKVTEKGKDVELRCDPISGHTALYWYRQSLGQGLEFLIYFQGNSAPDKSGLPSDRFSAERTGGSVSTLTIQRTQQEDSAVYLCASSLEGHQGAGQFFGPGTRLTVL.

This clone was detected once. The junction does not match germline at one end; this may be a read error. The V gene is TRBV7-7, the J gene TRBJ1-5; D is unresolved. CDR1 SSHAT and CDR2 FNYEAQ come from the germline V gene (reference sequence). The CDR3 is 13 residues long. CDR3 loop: CASSSTDGQPQHF. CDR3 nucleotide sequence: TGTGCTAGCAGCTCGACGGATGGGCAGCCCCAGCATTTT.

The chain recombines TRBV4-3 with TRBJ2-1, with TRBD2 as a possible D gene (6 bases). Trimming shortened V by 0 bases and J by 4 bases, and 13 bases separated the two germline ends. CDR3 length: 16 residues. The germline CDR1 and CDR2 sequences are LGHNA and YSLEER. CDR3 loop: CASSQDRRGPYNEQFF. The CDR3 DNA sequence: TGCGCCAGCAGCCAAGATAGGCGGGGACCGTACAATGAGCAGTTCTTC.